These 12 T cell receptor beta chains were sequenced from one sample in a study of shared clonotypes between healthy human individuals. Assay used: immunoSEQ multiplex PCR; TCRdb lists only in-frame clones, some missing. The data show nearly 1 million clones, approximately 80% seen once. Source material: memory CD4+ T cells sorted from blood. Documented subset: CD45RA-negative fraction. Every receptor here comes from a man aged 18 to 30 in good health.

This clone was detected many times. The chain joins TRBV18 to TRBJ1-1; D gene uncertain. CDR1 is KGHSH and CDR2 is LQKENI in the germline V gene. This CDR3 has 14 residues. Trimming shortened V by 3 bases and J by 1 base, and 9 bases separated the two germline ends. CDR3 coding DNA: TGTGCCAGCTCACCTGGGGAACGGAACACTGAAGCTTTCTTT. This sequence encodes CASSPGERNTEAFF.

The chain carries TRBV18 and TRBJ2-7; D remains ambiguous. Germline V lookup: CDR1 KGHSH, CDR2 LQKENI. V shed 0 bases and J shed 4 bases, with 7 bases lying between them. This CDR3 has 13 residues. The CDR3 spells CASSPPGKYEQYF. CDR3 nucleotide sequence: TGTGCCAGCTCACCACCGGGAAAGTACGAGCAGTACTTC. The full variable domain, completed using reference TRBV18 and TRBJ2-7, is NAGVMQNPRHLVRRRGQEARLRCSPMKGHSHVYWYRQLPEEGLKFMVYLQKENIIDESGMPKERFSAEFPKEGPSILRIQQVVRGDSAAYFCASSPPGKYEQYFGPGTRLTVT.

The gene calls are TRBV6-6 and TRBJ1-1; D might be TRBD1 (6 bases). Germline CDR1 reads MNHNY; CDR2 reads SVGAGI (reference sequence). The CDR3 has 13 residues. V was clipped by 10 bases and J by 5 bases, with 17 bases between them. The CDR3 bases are TGTGCCATCACGTACGCTCAGGGGACTGAAGCTTTCTTT. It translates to CAITYAQGTEAFF.

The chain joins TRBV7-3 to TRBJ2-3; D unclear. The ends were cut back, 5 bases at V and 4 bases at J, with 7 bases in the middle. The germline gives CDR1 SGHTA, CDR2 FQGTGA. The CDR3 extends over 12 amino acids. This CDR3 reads CASSRAADTQYF. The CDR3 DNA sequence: TGTGCCAGCAGCCGGGCCGCAGATACGCAGTATTTT.

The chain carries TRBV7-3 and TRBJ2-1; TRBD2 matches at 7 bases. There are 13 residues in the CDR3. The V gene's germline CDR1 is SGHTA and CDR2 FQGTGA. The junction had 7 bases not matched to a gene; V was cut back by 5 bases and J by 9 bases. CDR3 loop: CASSPPGGGEQFF. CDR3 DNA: TGTGCCAGCAGCCCGCCCGGCGGGGGTGAGCAGTTCTTC.

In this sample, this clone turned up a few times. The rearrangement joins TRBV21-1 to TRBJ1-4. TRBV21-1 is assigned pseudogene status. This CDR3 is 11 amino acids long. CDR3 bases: TGTGCCAGCAGCAAAAGGCGAGGACGAATTTTT. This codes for CASSKRRGRIF.

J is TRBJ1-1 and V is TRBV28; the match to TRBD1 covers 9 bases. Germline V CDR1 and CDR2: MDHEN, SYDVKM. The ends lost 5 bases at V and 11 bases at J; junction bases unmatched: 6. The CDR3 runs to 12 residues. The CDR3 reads CASSVTGQGAFF. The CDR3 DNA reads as TGTGCCAGCAGTGTGACAGGACAGGGGGCTTTCTTT.

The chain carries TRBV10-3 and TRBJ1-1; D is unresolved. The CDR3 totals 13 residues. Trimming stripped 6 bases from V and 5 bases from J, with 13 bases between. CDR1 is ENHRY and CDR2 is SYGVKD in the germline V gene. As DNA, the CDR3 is TGTGCCATCAGCCTGACCACGGGGACTGAAGCTTTCTTT. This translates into CAISLTTGTEAFF.

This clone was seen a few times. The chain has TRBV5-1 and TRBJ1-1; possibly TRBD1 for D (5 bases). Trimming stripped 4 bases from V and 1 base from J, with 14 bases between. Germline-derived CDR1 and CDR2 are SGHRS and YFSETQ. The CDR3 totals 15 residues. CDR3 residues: CASSDSRTPNTEAFF. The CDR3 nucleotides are TGCGCCAGCAGCGACTCTAGGACACCGAACACTGAAGCTTTCTTT.

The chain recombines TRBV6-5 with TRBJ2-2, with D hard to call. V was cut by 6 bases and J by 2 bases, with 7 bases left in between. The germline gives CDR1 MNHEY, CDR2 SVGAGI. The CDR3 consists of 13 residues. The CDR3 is CASRAPNTGELFF. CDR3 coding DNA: TGTGCCAGCAGGGCGCCTAACACCGGGGAGCTGTTTTTT.

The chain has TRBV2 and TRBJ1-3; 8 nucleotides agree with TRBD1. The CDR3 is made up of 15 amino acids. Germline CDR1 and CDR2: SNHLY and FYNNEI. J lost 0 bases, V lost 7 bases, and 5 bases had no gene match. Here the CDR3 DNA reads TGTGCCAGCATTAGACAGGGGACCTCTGGAAACACCATATATTTT. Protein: CASIRQGTSGNTIYF.

This chain's CDR3 is CASSLAIQIAGYEQYF. For the CDR3, the DNA is TGTGCCAGCAGCTTAGCGATCCAAATAGCGGGATACGAGCAGTACTTC. The genes are TRBV7-2 and TRBJ2-7; 8 bases map to TRBD2. CDR3 length: 16 residues. V shed 0 bases, J shed 4 bases, and the junction held 8 bases outside the gene matches. From germline, CDR1 is SGHTA and CDR2 FQGNSA.